This TCR beta chain was captured in a study of shared clonotypes between healthy human individuals. Overall study results and limits: The naive CD4 repertoires of several donors were compared, and around 5.1% of clonotypes were shared. Limitation of the genetic and exposure-history diversity represented came from the few donors. Unshared clonotypes carried lower generation probabilities than those common to all four donors.

Naive CD8 populations comprised CD45RO-negative cells positively selected for CCR7, excluding terminally differentiated effector memory CD45RA+ cells. The CDR3 is 13 amino acids. V was cut by 6 bases and J by 0 bases, with 9 bases left in between. The germline V gene has CDR1 MNHNY and CDR2 SVGAGI (reference sequence). Sequenced by immunoSEQ multiplex PCR; TCRdb stores in-frame clones only, minus some. This table holds around 2,000,000 clones, about 95% found once. As to this clone: Antigen specificity is unknown.

The chain links TRBV6-6 to TRBJ2-7, with a weak D call TRBD2 (5 bases). The sequence derives from a man aged 18 to 35 in good health. Material for sequencing was naive CD8+ T cells sorted from blood. The CDR3 loop reads CASRVRGSYEQYF. For the CDR3, the DNA is TGTGCCAGCAGAGTCCGGGGCTCCTACGAGCAGTACTTC.